These 9 T cell receptor beta chains were all obtained from the same sample, sequenced in a study of blood T cell repertoires in COVID-19. Clones were read by immunoSEQ multiplex PCR, and TCRdb kept only the in-frame ones, dropping some. The table lists roughly 220,000 clones, about 88% of them singletons. Sequenced input: PBMCs or T cells enriched from blood (not recorded which). Source of these receptors: a woman aged 30 to 39 who had recovered from COVID-19.

In regard to this clone: This CDR3 is also generated by other DNA sequences in the sample. The chain carries TRBV5-1 and TRBJ2-3, with 15 positions matching TRBD2. CDR1 and CDR2 from the germline V gene are SGHRS and YFSETQ. CDR3 length: 17 amino acids. V shed 4 bases, J shed 0 bases, and the junction held 3 bases outside the gene matches. In DNA, the CDR3 is TGCGCCAGCAGCCTAGGACTAGCGGGGGGGAGCACAGATACGCAGTATTTT. Protein: CASSLGLAGGSTDTQYF.

CDR3 DNA: TGTGCCAGCTCAGGGACAGGGGACTTGAGCAATCAGCCCCAGCATTTT. Its translation is CASSGTGDLSNQPQHF. This rearrangement joins TRBV18 to TRBJ1-5; TRBD1 matches at 10 bases. Germline loops: CDR1 KGHSH, CDR2 LQKENI. The junction had 5 bases not matched to a gene; V was cut back by 5 bases and J by 1 base. This CDR3 contains 16 residues.

Only one count was recorded for this clone. V and J are TRBV27 and TRBJ1-5; possible D gene TRBD1, 5 bases. V gave up 2 bases and J gave up 2 bases, with 10 bases separating them. Germline CDR1 reads MNHEY; CDR2 reads SMNVEV (reference sequence). The CDR3 consists of 15 residues. The CDR3 DNA reads TGTGCCAGCAGTTTAGCGGGGGTCGGCAATCAGCCCCAGCATTTT. Encoded protein: CASSLAGVGNQPQHF.

The chain links TRBV19 to TRBJ1-5, with D maybe TRBD1 (6 bases). This CDR3 region has 15 residues. The V end was cut by 7 bases, the J end by 6 bases, with 19 bases between. CDR1 is LNHDA, CDR2 SQIVND, per germline (reference sequence). The CDR3 sequence: CASNIAEGVIQPQHF. CDR3 DNA: TGTGCCAGTAACATCGCAGAGGGGGTTATTCAGCCCCAGCATTTT.

This clone was recorded a few times. The chain employs TRBV7-2 and TRBJ2-3; 13 bases are shared with TRBD2. In germline, CDR1 is SGHTA, CDR2 FQGNSA. The CDR3 has 16 residues. V trimming: 1 base; J trimming: 5 bases; junction bases outside the gene matches: 3. The CDR3 loop reads CASSLGGLAGKDTQYF. As DNA, the CDR3 is TGTGCCAGCAGCTTAGGGGGACTAGCGGGGAAAGATACGCAGTATTTT.

This chain joins TRBV6-4 and TRBJ2-3, with TRBD1 matching 7 bases. The CDR3 runs to 14 residues. V was clipped by 3 bases and J by 2 bases; unmatched bases: 2. Germline values: CDR1 MRHNA, CDR2 SNTAGT. The CDR3 DNA reads TGTGCCAGCAGTGAGGGACAGCCCACAGATACGCAGTATTTT. Translation gives CASSEGQPTDTQYF.

The rearrangement joins TRBV3-1 (or the pseudogene TRBV3-2) to TRBJ1-6; D is unresolved. The CDR3 contains 15 residues. Trimming took 6 bases from V and 8 from J, leaving 17 bases between them. CDR1 is LGHDT and CDR2 is YNNKEL in the germline V gene (reference sequence). The CDR3 region has the DNA TGTGCCAGCAGAGTAGGCGGACTGGAGGATTCACCCCTCCACTTT. It translates to CASRVGGLEDSPLHF.

The chain links TRBV18 to TRBJ2-1, with a tentative D call TRBD1 (6 bases). The CDR3 sequence is 15 residues long. Trimming pared 0 bases from V and 4 bases from J, leaving 10 bases between. Germline V gives CDR1 KGHSH, CDR2 LQKENI. CDR3 sequence (DNA): TGTGCCAGCTCACCACCGTACAGGGAATACAATGAGCAGTTCTTC. Residues: CASSPPYREYNEQFF.

The chain is built from TRBV5-1 and TRBJ2-5, with no clear D. The CDR3 has 16 amino acids. Per germline, CDR1 SGHRS and CDR2 YFSETQ. The V and J ends lost 1 base and 5 bases respectively, with 18 bases between them. CDR3 amino acids: CASSLMTTRHLETQYF. CDR3 DNA sequence: TGCGCCAGCAGCTTGATGACGACACGGCATCTGGAGACCCAGTACTTC.